What follows are 9 T cell receptor beta chains derived from one specimen sequenced in a study of cytomegalovirus exposure and HLA in healthy donors. Vbeta (60) and Jbeta (13) primers were used in the PCR. The method was immunoSEQ multiplex PCR; TCRdb's version includes in-frame clones alone and lacks a portion of them. The sample includes 100,000 or so clones, about 75% of them seen just once. Input material: PBMCs. The receptors stem from a young man in good health and CMV-seropositive.

V is TRBV6-5 and J is TRBJ1-1, with a tentative D call TRBD1 (6 bases). Germline-derived CDR1 and CDR2 are MNHEY and SVGAGI. This CDR3 is built from 15 residues. Trimming stripped 5 bases from V and 3 bases from J, with 16 bases between. Here the CDR3 reads CASSPPHRVDTEAFF. The CDR3 coding sequence is TGTGCCAGCAGTCCGCCCCACAGGGTAGACACTGAAGCTTTCTTT.

The rearrangement uses TRBV5-1 and TRBJ2-5; 9 bases are shared with TRBD1. TRBJ2-7 explains the end of the DNA better; the J call may be wrong. Germline CDR1 is SGHRS and CDR2 is YFSETQ. The CDR3 is made up of 14 amino acids. CDR3 in amino acids: CASSSMTGGYEQYF. CDR3 nucleotide sequence: TGCGCCAGCAGCTCGATGACAGGGGGCTACGAGCAGTACTTC.

V is TRBV2 and J is TRBJ2-1; 11 bases agree with TRBD1. The CDR3 is 14 amino acids. V shed 6 bases, J shed 6 bases, and the junction held 4 bases outside the gene matches. Germline V CDR1 and CDR2: SNHLY, FYNNEI. This CDR3 is CASRGTGGRNEQFF. The CDR3, as DNA: TGTGCCAGCAGGGGGACAGGGGGACGCAATGAGCAGTTCTTC.

The gene calls are TRBV5-1 and TRBJ2-7; 8 bases fit TRBD1. CDR1 is SGHRS and CDR2 is YFSETQ in the germline V gene. The CDR3 spans 15 residues. V shed 1 base, J shed 3 bases, and the junction held 6 bases outside the gene matches. The DNA for the CDR3 is TGCGCCAGCAGCTTGTTGGGGACAGGTGGCTACGAGCAGTACTTC. Its protein is CASSLLGTGGYEQYF.

This CDR3 is CAWSWGVNQPQHF. The CDR3 nucleotides are TGTGCCTGGAGCTGGGGGGTGAATCAGCCCCAGCATTTT. The chain combines TRBV30 with TRBJ1-5; D is perhaps TRBD1 (5 bases). Trimming shortened V by 3 bases and J by 4 bases, and 10 bases separated the two germline ends. The CDR3 length is 13 residues. Germline lookup yields CDR1 GTSNPN and CDR2 SVGIG (reference sequence).

The chain links TRBV7-2 to TRBJ2-1, with TRBD2 identical over 10 bases. Germline CDR1 and CDR2: SGHTA and FQGNSA. The ends lost 4 bases at V and 4 bases at J; junction bases unmatched: 4. The CDR3 spans 15 residues. CDR3 DNA sequence: TGTGCCAGCAGCTCCGCTAGCGGGGGATACAATGAGCAGTTCTTC. Translated, it gives CASSSASGGYNEQFF.

The V call is TRBV30, the J call TRBJ1-1, with a tentative D call TRBD1 (6 bases). The CDR3 length is 13 residues. Trimming pared 1 base from V and 4 bases from J, leaving 10 bases between. Per germline, CDR1 GTSNPN and CDR2 SVGIG (reference sequence). The CDR3 DNA reads as TGTGCCTGGAGTGCAGGGGATCGCACTGAAGCTTTCTTT. It translates to CAWSAGDRTEAFF.

The chain carries TRBV30 and TRBJ2-7, with 12 bases aligning to TRBD1. The germline V gene has CDR1 GTSNPN and CDR2 SVGIG (reference sequence). J was trimmed by 0 bases and V by 2 bases; bases with no gene match: 8. This CDR3 has 17 amino acids. Written as DNA, the CDR3 is TGTGCCTGGAGTATAGGGACAGGGGGCCTGAGCTCCTACGAGCAGTACTTC. The encoded protein is CAWSIGTGGLSSYEQYF. Combining the CDR3 with reference TRBV30 and TRBJ2-7 gives the whole variable domain SQTIHQWPATLVQPVGSPLSLECTVEGTSNPNLYWYRQAAGRGLQLLFYSVGIGQISSEVPQNLSASRPQDRQFILSSKKLLLSDSGFYLCAWSIGTGGLSSYEQYFGPGTRLTVT.

This clone was seen more than once but under ten times. V is TRBV6-5 and J is TRBJ2-7; 8 nucleotides agree with TRBD1. The V and J ends lost 6 bases and 6 bases, in that order; junction bases with no gene match: 13. Germline assignment: CDR1 MNHEY and CDR2 SVGAGI. The CDR3 runs to 15 residues. The CDR3 is CASRGRTGGLSEQYF. Here the CDR3 DNA reads TGTGCCAGCAGAGGACGTACAGGGGGATTGAGCGAGCAGTACTTC.